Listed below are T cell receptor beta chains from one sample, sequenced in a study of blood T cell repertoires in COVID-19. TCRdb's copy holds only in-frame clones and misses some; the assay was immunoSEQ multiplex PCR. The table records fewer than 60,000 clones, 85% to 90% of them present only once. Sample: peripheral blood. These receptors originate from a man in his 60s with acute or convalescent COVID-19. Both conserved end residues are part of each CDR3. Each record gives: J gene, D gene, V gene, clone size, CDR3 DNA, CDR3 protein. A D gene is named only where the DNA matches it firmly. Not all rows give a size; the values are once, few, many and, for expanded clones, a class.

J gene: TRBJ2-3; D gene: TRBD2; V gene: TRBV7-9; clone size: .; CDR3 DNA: TGTGCCAGCAGCTCACGGGGGGTCTGGGGCACAGATACGCAGTATTTT; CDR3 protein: CASSSRGVWGTDTQYF
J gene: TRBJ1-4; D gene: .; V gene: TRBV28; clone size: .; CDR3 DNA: TGTGCCAGCAGTTTACCGACACCCAGGAGGGAAAAACTGTTTTTT; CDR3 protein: CASSLPTPRREKLFF
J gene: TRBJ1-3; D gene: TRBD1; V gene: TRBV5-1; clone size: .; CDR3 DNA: TGCGCCAGCAGCCCCCCAGGGGGAGGAAACACCATATATTTT; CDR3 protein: CASSPPGGGNTIYF
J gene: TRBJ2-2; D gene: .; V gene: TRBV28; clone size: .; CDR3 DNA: TGTGCCAGCAGCCCAGGGAATATTGGCACCGGGGAGCTGTTTTTT; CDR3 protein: CASSPGNIGTGELFF
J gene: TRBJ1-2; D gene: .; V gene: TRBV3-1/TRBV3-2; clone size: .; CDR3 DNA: TGTGCCAGCAGCCCTCGACAGGTAAACTATGGCTACACCTTC; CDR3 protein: CASSPRQVNYGYTF
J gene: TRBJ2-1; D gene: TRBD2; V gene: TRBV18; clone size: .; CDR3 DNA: TGTGCCAGCTCACCTCGAAGCGGGATCTCCTACAATGAGCAGTTCTTC; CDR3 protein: CASSPRSGISYNEQFF
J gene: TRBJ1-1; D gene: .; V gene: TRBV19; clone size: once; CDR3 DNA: TGTGCCAGTAGTATAGATGGGAGCACTGAAGCTTTCTTT; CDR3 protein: CASSIDGSTEAFF
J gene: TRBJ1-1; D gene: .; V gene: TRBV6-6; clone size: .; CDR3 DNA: TGTGCCAGCAGTACGGGGGGGGGCACTGAAGCTTTCTTT; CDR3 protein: CASSTGGGTEAFF
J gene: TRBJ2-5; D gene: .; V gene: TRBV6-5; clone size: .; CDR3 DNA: TGTGCCAGCAGTTACTCGAGGGGGGAGACCCAGTACTTC; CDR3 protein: CASSYSRGETQYF
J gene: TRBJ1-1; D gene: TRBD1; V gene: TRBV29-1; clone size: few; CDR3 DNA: TGCAGCGTCGAGAACTTGGGACAGGGGACCACTGAAGCTTTCTTT; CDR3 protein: CSVENLGQGTTEAFF
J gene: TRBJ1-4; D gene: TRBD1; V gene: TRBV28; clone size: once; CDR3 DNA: TGTGCCAGCAGTCCGGGACAGGACCTTGCGAAACTGTTTTTT; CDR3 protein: CASSPGQDLAKLFF
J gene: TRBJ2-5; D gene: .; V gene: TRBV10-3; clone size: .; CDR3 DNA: TGTGCCACCCGTCGGGGAGTCGAAGAGACCCAGTACTTC; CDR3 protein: CATRRGVEETQYF
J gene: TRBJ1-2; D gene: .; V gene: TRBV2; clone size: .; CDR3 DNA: TGTGCCAGCAGTCGGTCCGATTATGGCTACACCTTC; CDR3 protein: CASSRSDYGYTF
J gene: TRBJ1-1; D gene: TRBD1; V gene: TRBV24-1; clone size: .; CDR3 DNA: TGTGCCACCAGTGATTCAAAGACAGGGGGAACCATGAACACTGAAGCTTTCTTT; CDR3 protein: CATSDSKTGGTMNTEAFF
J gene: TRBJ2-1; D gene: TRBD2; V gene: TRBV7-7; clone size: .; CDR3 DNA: TGTGCCAGCAGCGCTACTAGCGGGGCCTACAATGAGCAGTTCTTC; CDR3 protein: CASSATSGAYNEQFF
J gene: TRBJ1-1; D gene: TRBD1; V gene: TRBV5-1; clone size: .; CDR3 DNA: TGCGCCAGCAGTGGGTACGGGACAGGGAACGGGGGCACTGAAGCTTTCTTT; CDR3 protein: CASSGYGTGNGGTEAFF
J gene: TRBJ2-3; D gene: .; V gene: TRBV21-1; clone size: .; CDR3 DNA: TGTGCCAGCAGCAAACGTGAGACTAGTGGTTCAGATACGCAGTATTTT; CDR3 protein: CASSKRETSGSDTQYF
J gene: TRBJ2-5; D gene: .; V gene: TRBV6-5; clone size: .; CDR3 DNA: TGTGCCAGCACAGGTCAGGAGGGTGCCCAAGAGACCCAGTACTTC; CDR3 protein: CASTGQEGAQETQYF
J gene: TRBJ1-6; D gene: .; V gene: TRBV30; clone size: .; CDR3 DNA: TGTGCCTGGAGTGTACTTCTAGGTGGGAATTCACCCCTCCACTTT; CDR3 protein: CAWSVLLGGNSPLHF
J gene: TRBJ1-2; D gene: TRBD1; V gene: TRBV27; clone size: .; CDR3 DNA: TGTGCCAGCAGTACGCTACAGGGGGCGGACTATGGCTACACCTTC; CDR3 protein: CASSTLQGADYGYTF
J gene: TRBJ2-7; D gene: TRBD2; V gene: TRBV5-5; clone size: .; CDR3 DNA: TGTGCCAGCAGCTTGGGACTAGCGGGAGCGTACGAGCAGTACTTC; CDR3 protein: CASSLGLAGAYEQYF
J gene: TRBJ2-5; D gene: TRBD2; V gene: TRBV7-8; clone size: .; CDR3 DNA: TGTGCCAGCAGCTCCCCCCCCGGGACTAGCGGGAGTATGGAGACCCAGTACTTC; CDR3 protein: CASSSPPGTSGSMETQYF
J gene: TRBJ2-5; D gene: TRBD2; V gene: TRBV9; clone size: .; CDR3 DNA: TGTGCCAGCAGCGTAAGCCCCCAGGGAGGGGAGACCCAGTACTTC; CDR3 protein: CASSVSPQGGETQYF
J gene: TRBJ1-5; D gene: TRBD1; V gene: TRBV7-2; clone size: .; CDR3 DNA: TGTGCCAGCAGCCCCCTGGACAGGGTTAGCGTAGATCAGCCCCAGCATTTT; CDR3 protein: CASSPLDRVSVDQPQHF